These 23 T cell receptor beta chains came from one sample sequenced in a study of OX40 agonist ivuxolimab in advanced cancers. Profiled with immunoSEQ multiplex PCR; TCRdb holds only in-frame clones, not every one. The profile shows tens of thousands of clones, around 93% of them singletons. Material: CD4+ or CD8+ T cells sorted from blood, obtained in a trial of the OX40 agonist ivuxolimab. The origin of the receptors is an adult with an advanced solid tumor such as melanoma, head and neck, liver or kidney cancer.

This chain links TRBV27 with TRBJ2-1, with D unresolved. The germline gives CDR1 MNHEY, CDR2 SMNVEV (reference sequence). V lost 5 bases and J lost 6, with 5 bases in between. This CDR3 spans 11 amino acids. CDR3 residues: CASSIGNEQFF. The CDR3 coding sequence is TGTGCCAGCAGTATTGGCAATGAGCAGTTCTTC.

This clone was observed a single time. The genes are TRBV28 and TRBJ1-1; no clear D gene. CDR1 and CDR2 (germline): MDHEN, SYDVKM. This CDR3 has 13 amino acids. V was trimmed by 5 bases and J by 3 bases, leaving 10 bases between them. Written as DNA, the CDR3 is TGTGCCAGCAGTCGACGGGCCTACACTGAAGCTTTCTTT. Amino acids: CASSRRAYTEAFF.

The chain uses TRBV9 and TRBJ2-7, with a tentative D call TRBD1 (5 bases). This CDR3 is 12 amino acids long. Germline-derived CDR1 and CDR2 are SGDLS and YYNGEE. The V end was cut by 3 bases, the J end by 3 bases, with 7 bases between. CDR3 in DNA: TGTGCCAGCAGCGGCGACAGCTACGAGCAGTACTTC. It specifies CASSGDSYEQYF.

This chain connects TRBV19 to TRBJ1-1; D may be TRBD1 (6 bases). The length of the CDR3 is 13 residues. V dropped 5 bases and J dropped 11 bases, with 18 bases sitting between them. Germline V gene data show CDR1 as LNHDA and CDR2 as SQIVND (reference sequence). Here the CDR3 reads CASSPSYREDAFF. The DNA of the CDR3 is TGTGCCAGTAGTCCGTCCTACAGGGAAGATGCTTTCTTT.

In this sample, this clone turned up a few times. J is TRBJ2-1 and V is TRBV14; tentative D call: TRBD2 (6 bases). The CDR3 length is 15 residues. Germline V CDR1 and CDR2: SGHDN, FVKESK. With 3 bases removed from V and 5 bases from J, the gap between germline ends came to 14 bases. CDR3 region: CASSQPGSRDNEQFF. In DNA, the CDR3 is TGTGCCAGCAGCCAGCCCGGGAGCCGGGACAATGAGCAGTTCTTC.

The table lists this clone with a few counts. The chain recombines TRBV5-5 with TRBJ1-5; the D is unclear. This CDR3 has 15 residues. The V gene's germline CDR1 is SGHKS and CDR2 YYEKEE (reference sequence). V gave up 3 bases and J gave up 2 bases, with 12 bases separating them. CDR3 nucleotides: TGTGCCAGCAGCTACACGATGGCGGGCAATCAGCCCCAGCATTTT. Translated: CASSYTMAGNQPQHF.

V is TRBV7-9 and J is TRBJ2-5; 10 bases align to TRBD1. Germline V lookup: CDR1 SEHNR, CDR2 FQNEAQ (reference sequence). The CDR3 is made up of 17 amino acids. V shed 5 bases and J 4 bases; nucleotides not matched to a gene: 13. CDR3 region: CASSPPGTGVERETQYF. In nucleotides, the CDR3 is TGTGCCAGCAGCCCTCCTGGGACAGGGGTCGAGAGAGAGACCCAGTACTTC.

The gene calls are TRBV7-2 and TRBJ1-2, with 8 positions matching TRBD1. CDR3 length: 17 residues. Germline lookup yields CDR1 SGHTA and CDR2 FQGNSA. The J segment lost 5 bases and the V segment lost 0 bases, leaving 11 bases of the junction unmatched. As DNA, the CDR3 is TGTGCCAGCAGCTTAGCGGCAGGGGGCGAGTGGGAATATGGCTACACCTTC. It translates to CASSLAAGGEWEYGYTF.

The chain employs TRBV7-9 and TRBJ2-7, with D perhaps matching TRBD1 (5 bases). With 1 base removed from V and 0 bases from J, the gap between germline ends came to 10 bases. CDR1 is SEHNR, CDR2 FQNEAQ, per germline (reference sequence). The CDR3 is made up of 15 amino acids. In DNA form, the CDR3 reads TGTGCCAGCAGCTTAGATTCAGGGTTCTCCTACGAGCAGTACTTC. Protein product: CASSLDSGFSYEQYF.

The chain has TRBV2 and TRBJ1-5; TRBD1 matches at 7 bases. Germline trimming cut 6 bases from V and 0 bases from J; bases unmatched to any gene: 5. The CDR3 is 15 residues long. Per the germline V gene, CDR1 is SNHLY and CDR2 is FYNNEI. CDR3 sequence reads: CASSWGQYSNQPQHF. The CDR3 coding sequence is TGTGCCAGCAGCTGGGGACAGTATAGCAATCAGCCCCAGCATTTT.

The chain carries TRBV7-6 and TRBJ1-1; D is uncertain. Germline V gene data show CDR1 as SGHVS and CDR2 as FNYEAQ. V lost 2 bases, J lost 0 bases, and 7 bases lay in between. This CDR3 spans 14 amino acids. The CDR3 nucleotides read TGTGCCAGCAGCTTAAAGATCATGAACACTGAAGCTTTCTTT. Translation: CASSLKIMNTEAFF. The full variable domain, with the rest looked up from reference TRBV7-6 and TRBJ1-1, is GAGVSQSPRYKVTKRGQDVALRCDPISGHVSLYWYRQALGQGPEFLTYFNYEAQQDKSGLPNDRFSAERPEGSISTLTIQRTEQRDSAMYRCASSLKIMNTEAFFGQGTRLTVV.

CDR3 region: CASGTGITDTQYF. CDR3 bases: TGTGCCAGTGGGACAGGAATCACAGATACGCAGTATTTT. V usage is TRBV19 and J usage is TRBJ2-3; 8 bases are shared with TRBD1. The length of the CDR3 is 13 residues. The trim removed 8 bases at V and 2 bases at J, leaving 3 bases unmatched. Germline CDR1 is LNHDA and CDR2 is SQIVND (reference sequence).

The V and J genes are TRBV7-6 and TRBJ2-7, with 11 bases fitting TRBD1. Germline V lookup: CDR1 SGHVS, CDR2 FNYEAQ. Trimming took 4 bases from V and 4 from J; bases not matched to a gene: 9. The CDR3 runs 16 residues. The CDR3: CASSSGQGVVGYEQYF. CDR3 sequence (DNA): TGTGCCAGCAGCTCGGGACAGGGGGTGGTGGGGTACGAGCAGTACTTC.

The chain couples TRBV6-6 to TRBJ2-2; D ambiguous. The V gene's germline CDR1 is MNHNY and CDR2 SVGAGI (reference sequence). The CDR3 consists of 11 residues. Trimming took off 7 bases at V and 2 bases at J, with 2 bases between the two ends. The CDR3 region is CASTNTGELFF. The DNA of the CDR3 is TGTGCCAGCACCAACACCGGGGAGCTGTTTTTT.

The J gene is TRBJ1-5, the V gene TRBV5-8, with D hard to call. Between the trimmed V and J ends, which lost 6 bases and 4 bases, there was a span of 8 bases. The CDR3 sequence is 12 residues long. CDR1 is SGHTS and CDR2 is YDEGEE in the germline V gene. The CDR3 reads CASMWFNQPQHF. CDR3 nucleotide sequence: TGTGCCAGCATGTGGTTTAATCAGCCCCAGCATTTT.

This CDR3 is CASSQTHPSRSYSYNEQFF. Here the CDR3 DNA reads TGCGCCAGCAGCCAAACCCACCCCTCTAGGTCCTACTCCTACAATGAGCAGTTCTTC. The V and J genes are TRBV4-1 and TRBJ2-1; D gene unclear. From germline, CDR1 is MGHRA and CDR2 YSYEKL. This CDR3 contains 19 residues. Between the trimmed V and J ends, which lost 2 bases and 0 bases, there was a span of 20 bases.

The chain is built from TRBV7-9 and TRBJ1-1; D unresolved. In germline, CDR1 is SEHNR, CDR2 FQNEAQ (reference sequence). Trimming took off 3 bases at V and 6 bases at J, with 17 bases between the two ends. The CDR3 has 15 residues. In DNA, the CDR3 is TGTGCCAGCAGCTTGCCCGTCGGTGAAGTGGCTGAAGCTTTCTTT. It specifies CASSLPVGEVAEAFF.

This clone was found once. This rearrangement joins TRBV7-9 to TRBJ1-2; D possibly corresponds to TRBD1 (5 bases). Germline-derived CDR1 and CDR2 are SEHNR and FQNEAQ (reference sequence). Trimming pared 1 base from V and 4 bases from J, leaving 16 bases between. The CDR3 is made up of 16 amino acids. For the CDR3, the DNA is TGTGCCAGCAGCTTAGTCGAGGCACAGGAGGTCTATGGCTACACCTTC. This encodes CASSLVEAQEVYGYTF.

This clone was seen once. Here the CDR3 DNA reads TGTGCCAGCTCACCAGGAAGCGGGAGGCACAATGAGCAGTTCTTC. Protein: CASSPGSGRHNEQFF. The V and J genes are TRBV18 and TRBJ2-1; 9 bases fit TRBD2. This CDR3 has 15 residues. In germline, CDR1 is KGHSH, CDR2 LQKENI. V lost 2 bases, J lost 5 bases, and 4 bases stayed unmatched.

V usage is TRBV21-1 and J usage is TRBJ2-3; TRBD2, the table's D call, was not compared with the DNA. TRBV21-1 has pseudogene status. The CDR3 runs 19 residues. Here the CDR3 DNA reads TGTGCCAGCAGCAATGGGTCTAAGGTAGCGGGAGGTCACACAGATACGCAGTATTTT. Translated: CASSNGSKVAGGHTDTQYF.

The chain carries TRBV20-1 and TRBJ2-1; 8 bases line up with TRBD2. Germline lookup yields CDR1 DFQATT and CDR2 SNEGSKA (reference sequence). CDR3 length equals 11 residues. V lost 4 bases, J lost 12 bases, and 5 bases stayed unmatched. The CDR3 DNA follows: TGCAGTGCTACCGTAAGCGGGAGGCAGTTCTTC. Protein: CSATVSGRQFF.

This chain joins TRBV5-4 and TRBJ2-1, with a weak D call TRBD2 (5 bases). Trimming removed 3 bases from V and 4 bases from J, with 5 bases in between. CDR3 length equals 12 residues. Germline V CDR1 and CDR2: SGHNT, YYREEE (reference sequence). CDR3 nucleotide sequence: TGTGCCAGCAGCTCGGGGTACAATGAGCAGTTCTTC. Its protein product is CASSSGYNEQFF. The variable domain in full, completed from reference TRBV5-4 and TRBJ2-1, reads ETGVTQSPTHLIKTRGQQVTLRCSSQSGHNTVSWYQQALGQGPQFIFQYYREEENGRGNFPPRFSGLQFPNYSSELNVNALELDDSALYLCASSSGYNEQFFGPGTRLTVL.

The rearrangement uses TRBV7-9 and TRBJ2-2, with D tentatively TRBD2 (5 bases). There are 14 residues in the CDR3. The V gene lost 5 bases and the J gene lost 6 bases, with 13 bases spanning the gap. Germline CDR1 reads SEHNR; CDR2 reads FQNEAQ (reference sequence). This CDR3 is CASSTGISAGELFF. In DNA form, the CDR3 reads TGTGCCAGCAGCACCGGGATATCAGCCGGGGAGCTGTTTTTT.